Below are 32 T cell receptor beta chains sequenced from a single sample in a study of sequential checkpoint blockade in melanoma. Documented treatment: randomized to nivolumab then ipilimumab (arm A) or the reverse (arm B). This table comes from immunoSEQ multiplex PCR, and its TCRdb copy is limited to in-frame clones, with some not included. The sample consists of about 6,200 clones, around 53% of them appearing once. This material consisted of CD8+ T cells sorted from blood (inferred from file names), taken from a patient given nivolumab and ipilimumab in sequence. These receptor sequences come from a human donor with melanoma.

In DNA, the CDR3 is TGCGCCAGCAGCCAAGTACTTGACTCATACTACGAGCAGTACTTC. Encoded protein: CASSQVLDSYYEQYF. The chain combines TRBV4-1 with TRBJ2-5; no firm D call. The assigned J gene may be wrong: the sequence end matches TRBJ2-7 better. The CDR3 covers 15 residues. Germline CDR1 MGHRA, CDR2 YSYEKL.

The J gene is TRBJ2-2, the V gene TRBV13, with a weak D call TRBD2 (7 bases). The CDR3 extends over 15 amino acids. CDR1 is PRHDT and CDR2 is FYEKMQ in the germline V gene (reference sequence). V lost 5 bases, J lost 6 bases, and 16 bases lay in between. In nucleotides, the CDR3 is TGTGCCAGCAGCCCGAGGGGGGGCGGAGCCGGGGAGCTGTTTTTT. Amino acids: CASSPRGGGAGELFF.

This sequence joins TRBV28 and TRBJ2-1; 9 bases map to TRBD1. The V gene's germline CDR1 is MDHEN and CDR2 SYDVKM. This CDR3 has 15 amino acids. Trimming cost V 3 bases and J 6 bases; bases outside gene matches: 6. The CDR3 bases are TGTGCCAGCAGTTTTGGACAGGGGTCCCCCAATGAGCAGTTCTTC. Translated: CASSFGQGSPNEQFF.

In its sample, this clone was seen a few times. The chain is built from TRBV27 and TRBJ2-6; TRBD2 might be the D (5 bases). With 3 bases removed from V and 2 bases from J, the gap between germline ends came to 8 bases. The CDR3 length is 15 residues. CDR1 MNHEY and CDR2 SMNVEV come from the germline V gene (reference sequence). CDR3 nucleotide sequence: TGTGCCAGCAGTTTCATCGGGGCTGGGGCCAACGTCCTGACTTTC. Amino acids: CASSFIGAGANVLTF.

This chain connects TRBV4-2 to TRBJ2-7; 12 nucleotides agree with TRBD2. The CDR3 spans 14 residues. J lost 5 bases, V lost 6 bases, and 5 bases had no gene match. The V gene's germline CDR1 is LGHNA and CDR2 YNFKEQ. Here the CDR3 reads CASRLAGGPHEQYF. CDR3 in DNA: TGTGCCAGCAGGCTAGCGGGAGGGCCTCACGAGCAGTACTTC.

This clone was detected only a few times. J is TRBJ1-2 and V is TRBV4-1, with TRBD1 as a possible D gene (6 bases). The V gene's germline CDR1 is MGHRA and CDR2 YSYEKL. Trimming left V 4 bases short and J 2 bases short, with 14 bases between. The CDR3 is made up of 15 amino acids. This CDR3 is CASSPTRTGNYGYTF. The CDR3 DNA reads as TGCGCCAGCAGCCCCACCAGAACAGGGAACTATGGCTACACCTTC.

This sequence joins TRBV9 and TRBJ1-2; possible D gene TRBD1, 6 bases. Germline lookup yields CDR1 SGDLS and CDR2 YYNGEE. The CDR3 covers 15 residues. The V and J ends lost 0 bases and 4 bases respectively, with 13 bases between them. The CDR3 sequence is CASSVAHAGAYGYTF. The CDR3 DNA sequence: TGTGCCAGCAGCGTAGCCCACGCGGGGGCCTATGGCTACACCTTC.

Remarks on this clone: Its ends do not fully match the called genes, so a read error is possible. The same CDR3 also results from other DNA sequences found in this sample. V usage is TRBV19 and J usage is TRBJ1-1, with D perhaps TRBD1 (5 bases). The CDR3 has 12 residues. The germline V gene has CDR1 LNHDA and CDR2 SQIVND (reference sequence). The CDR3 region has the DNA TGTGCCAGTAGGGCCCAGGGCACTGAAGCGTTCTTT. This gives the protein CASRAQGTEAFF.

The rearrangement uses TRBV6-5 and TRBJ1-4; D is undetermined. This CDR3 has 14 amino acids. Per germline, CDR1 MNHEY and CDR2 SVGAGI. V lost 0 bases, J lost 5 bases, and 7 bases lay in between. The CDR3 spells CASSYSYENEKLFF. DNA of the CDR3: TGTGCCAGCAGTTACTCGTACGAGAATGAAAAACTGTTTTTT.

The chain employs TRBV28 and TRBJ1-1; D may be TRBD1 (5 bases). CDR1 and CDR2 from the germline V gene are MDHEN and SYDVKM. The V end lost 3 bases, the J end lost 6 bases, and 11 bases lay between the germline ends. The CDR3 is 13 amino acids. CDR3 residues: CASSFKAGSEAFF. In DNA, the CDR3 is TGTGCCAGCAGTTTCAAAGCAGGGTCTGAAGCTTTCTTT.

The rearrangement links TRBV5-6 to TRBJ2-1, with D tentatively TRBD2 (6 bases). The length of the CDR3 is 15 residues. From germline, CDR1 is SGHDT and CDR2 YYEEEE. V was trimmed by 2 bases and J by 6 bases, leaving 15 bases between them. CDR3 in amino acids: CASSFGSFGGNEQFF. As DNA, the CDR3 is TGTGCCAGCAGCTTCGGGTCCTTCGGGGGCAATGAGCAGTTCTTC.

This chain uses TRBV10-3 with TRBJ1-1, with D unclear. Germline CDR1 ENHRY, CDR2 SYGVKD. The V and J ends lost 6 bases and 0 bases respectively, with 5 bases between them. The CDR3 consists of 12 residues. The CDR3, as DNA: TGTGCCATCAGGGCAGTGAACACTGAAGCTTTCTTT. It translates to CAIRAVNTEAFF.

The gene calls are TRBV28 and TRBJ2-7, with TRBD1 matching over 9 bases. Trimming took 3 bases from V and 5 from J; bases not matched to a gene: 8. The CDR3 extends over 15 amino acids. CDR1 is MDHEN, CDR2 SYDVKM, per germline. CDR3 loop: CASSLYRDRDHEQYF. CDR3 DNA sequence: TGTGCCAGCAGTTTGTACCGGGACAGGGACCACGAGCAGTACTTC. The variable domain in full, with the rest retrieved from reference TRBV28 and TRBJ2-7, is DVKVTQSSRYLVKRTGEKVFLECVQDMDHENMFWYRQDPGLGLRLIYFSYDVKMKEKGDIPEGYSVSREKKERFSLILESASTNQTSMYLCASSLYRDRDHEQYFGPGTRLTVT.

This clone was counted a few times. The chain is built from TRBV4-2 and TRBJ2-1; D remains unclear. Trimming removed 0 bases at V and 10 bases at J, with 4 bases between. The CDR3 has 11 residues. Germline V gene lookup returns CDR1 LGHNA and CDR2 YNFKEQ. In nucleotides, the CDR3 is TGTGCCAGCAGCCAAGACGCGGAGCAGTTCTTC. It encodes CASSQDAEQFF.

This clone came up a few times. CDR3 residues: CASSLNRGLEDTQYF. CDR3 DNA sequence: TGTGCCAGCAGTTTGAACAGGGGTCTAGAAGATACGCAGTATTTT. The chain is built from TRBV27 and TRBJ2-3; the match to TRBD1 covers 7 bases. The CDR3 spans 15 residues. Trimming took 3 bases from V and 5 from J; bases not matched to a gene: 8. The germline gives CDR1 MNHEY, CDR2 SMNVEV (reference sequence).

The CDR3 reads CASSTSGGKETQYF. The DNA of the CDR3 is TGTGCCAGCAGCACTAGCGGGGGGAAGGAGACCCAGTACTTC. The chain combines TRBV5-5 with TRBJ2-5; 12 bases are shared with TRBD2. CDR3 length: 14 amino acids. V dropped 4 bases and J dropped 5; count of bases not matched to a gene: 3. CDR1 and CDR2 from the germline V gene are SGHKS and YYEKEE (reference sequence).

V usage is TRBV6-1 and J usage is TRBJ2-1, with D maybe TRBD2 (6 bases). CDR3 length equals 15 residues. The germline V and J ends were trimmed by 1 base and 5 bases, with 12 bases remaining between them. Germline values: CDR1 MNHNS, CDR2 SASEGT. CDR3: CASSEGDWVNNEQFF. The CDR3 DNA reads TGTGCCAGCAGTGAAGGGGACTGGGTTAACAATGAGCAGTTCTTC.

This clone ranks as large (0.1 to 1%). The chain carries TRBV7-9 and TRBJ2-3; 14 nucleotides agree with TRBD2. The J segment lost 3 bases and the V segment lost 6 bases, leaving 11 bases of the junction unmatched. Germline lookup yields CDR1 SEHNR and CDR2 FQNEAQ (reference sequence). The CDR3 consists of 18 residues. CDR3 in amino acids: CASRPGLAGAEYTDTQYF. The CDR3 DNA reads TGTGCCAGCAGGCCGGGACTAGCGGGGGCCGAATATACAGATACGCAGTATTTT.

The V gene is TRBV6-5, the J gene TRBJ2-5; D perhaps matches TRBD1 (6 bases). The V gene lost 8 bases and the J gene lost 1 base, with 11 bases spanning the gap. This CDR3 comprises 13 residues. CDR1 and CDR2 (germline): MNHEY, SVGAGI. In DNA form, the CDR3 reads TGTGCCAGCCGAGGACAGACCCAAGAGACCCAGTACTTC. Translation gives CASRGQTQETQYF.

The chain has TRBV6-9 and TRBJ2-7, with TRBD2 matching 13 bases. The V segment lost 7 bases and the J segment 5 bases; nucleotides outside the gene matches: 8. The CDR3 contains 15 residues. CDR1 is MNHGY and CDR2 is SVAAGI in the germline V gene. CDR3 sequence: CASTSGTSGMNEQYF. CDR3 DNA sequence: TGTGCCAGCACCTCCGGGACTAGCGGGATGAACGAGCAGTACTTC.

J is TRBJ2-6 and V is TRBV28; the match to TRBD1 covers 9 bases. V trimming: 6 bases; J trimming: 0 bases; junction bases outside the gene matches: 9. The CDR3 covers 18 residues. The germline V gene has CDR1 MDHEN and CDR2 SYDVKM. The CDR3 region is CASSRTGTGFSGANVLTF. The CDR3 DNA is TGTGCCAGCAGCCGAACCGGGACAGGGTTCTCTGGGGCCAACGTCCTGACTTTC.

This chain links TRBV19 with TRBJ1-1; 7 positions agree with TRBD1. Trimming cost V 7 bases and J 5 bases; bases outside gene matches: 7. The germline V gene has CDR1 LNHDA and CDR2 SQIVND (reference sequence). The CDR3 extends over 13 amino acids. The DNA for the CDR3 is TGTGCCAGTACACAGGGGCCGCGAACTGAAGCTTTCTTT. Translated, it gives CASTQGPRTEAFF.

Only a few counts were recorded for this clone. The chain employs TRBV28 and TRBJ2-1, with 8 bases that match TRBD1. Trimming took 2 bases from V and 9 from J; bases not matched to a gene: 12. The germline gives CDR1 MDHEN, CDR2 SYDVKM. This CDR3 spans 16 amino acids. This CDR3 is CASSLGPGQGEGEQFF. CDR3 bases: TGTGCCAGCAGTTTAGGCCCCGGACAGGGAGAAGGTGAGCAGTTCTTC.

Comment on this clone: One end of the junction fails to match germline, which may point to a read error. The chain recombines TRBV2 with TRBJ1-6; D may be TRBD1 (5 bases). Germline loops: CDR1 SNHLY, CDR2 FYNNEI. This CDR3 has 12 amino acids. This CDR3 is CASSETDSLILF. The CDR3 region has the DNA TGTGCCAGCAGTGAAACTGACAGTCTTATATTATTT.

This clone was picked up a small number of times. The rearrangement links TRBV7-9 to TRBJ1-4; no definite D call. Germline-derived CDR1 and CDR2 are SEHNR and FQNEAQ (reference sequence). Deletions cut 3 bases from V and 5 bases from J, with 10 bases between. There are 14 residues in the CDR3. CDR3 in DNA: TGTGCCAGCAGCTTTGTGCAGATAAATGAAAAACTGTTTTTT. This encodes CASSFVQINEKLFF.

This clone was seen a single time. J is TRBJ2-2 and V is TRBV28; 10 positions agree with TRBD2. With V trimmed by 6 bases and J by 5 bases, 9 bases remained unmatched. CDR3 size: 16 residues. Germline V CDR1 and CDR2: MDHEN, SYDVKM. This CDR3 is CASSPSGSFRTGELFF. The CDR3 DNA sequence: TGTGCCAGCAGCCCTAGCGGGAGCTTTAGGACCGGGGAGCTGTTTTTT.

The chain combines TRBV9 with TRBJ1-2, with D possibly being TRBD1 (5 bases). The germline V and J ends were trimmed by 4 bases and 4 bases, with 11 bases remaining between them. This CDR3 comprises 13 residues. Germline CDR1 is SGDLS and CDR2 is YYNGEE. The CDR3 region is CASSPQGSYGYTF. CDR3 bases: TGTGCCAGCAGCCCCCAGGGTAGCTATGGCTACACCTTC.

A few counts support this clone. This sequence joins TRBV19 and TRBJ1-2, with D unresolved. V dropped 3 bases and J dropped 3 bases, with 11 bases sitting between them. This CDR3 contains 14 residues. Germline-derived CDR1 and CDR2 are LNHDA and SQIVND (reference sequence). The CDR3 reads CASSIRGIDYGYTF. CDR3 DNA: TGTGCCAGTAGTATCCGGGGTATCGACTATGGCTACACCTTC.

By share, this clone counts as medium-sized. In DNA form, the CDR3 reads TGCGCCAGCAGCCAAGGAGCGGGGGGGTATTATGAGCAGTTCTTC. It is translated as CASSQGAGGYYEQFF. The chain employs TRBV4-3 and TRBJ2-1, with 10 bases identical to TRBD2. Germline CDR1 reads LGHNA; CDR2 reads YSLEER. V shed 1 base and J 8 bases; nucleotides not matched to a gene: 5. The CDR3 covers 15 residues.

The rearrangement links TRBV28 to TRBJ2-2; 7 nucleotides match TRBD1. The CDR3 extends over 17 amino acids. CDR1 and CDR2 (germline): MDHEN, SYDVKM. V shed 3 bases and J 1 base; nucleotides not matched to a gene: 8. The CDR3 nucleotides read TGTGCCAGCAGTTTCGCCTCCCGGGACAGGAACACCGGGGAGCTGTTTTTT. Amino acid sequence: CASSFASRDRNTGELFF. Complete variable domain (other parts from reference TRBV28 and TRBJ2-2): DVKVTQSSRYLVKRTGEKVFLECVQDMDHENMFWYRQDPGLGLRLIYFSYDVKMKEKGDIPEGYSVSREKKERFSLILESASTNQTSMYLCASSFASRDRNTGELFFGEGSRLTVL.

By its share, this clone is medium-sized. V and J are TRBV7-3 and TRBJ2-1, with 9 positions matching TRBD2. The V and J ends lost 9 bases and 7 bases, in that order; junction bases with no gene match: 7. The CDR3 contains 13 residues. Germline-derived CDR1 and CDR2 are SGHTA and FQGTGA. The CDR3 region has the DNA TGTGCCAGTGGGACAAGCGGGGGGAATGAGCAGTTCTTC. This encodes CASGTSGGNEQFF.

This clone was seen a few times. This chain uses TRBV28 with TRBJ2-1; possible D gene TRBD1, 5 bases. The germline CDR1 and CDR2 sequences are MDHEN and SYDVKM. The ends were cut back, 2 bases at V and 6 bases at J, with 17 bases in the middle. The CDR3 covers 16 residues. For the CDR3, the DNA is TGTGCCAGCAGTTTACAGGGAAGTAGTAAGGGCAATGAGCAGTTCTTC. Encoded protein: CASSLQGSSKGNEQFF.